These 24 T cell receptor beta chains share one sample of origin, sequenced in a study of T cell responses to AZD1222 COVID-19 vaccine. TCRdb's copy holds only in-frame clones and misses some; the assay was immunoSEQ multiplex PCR. The repertoire consists of some 150,000 clones, with 80% to 95% occurring once and the leading ten covering around 2.8%. Sequencing was performed on peripheral blood, taken on day 0 of MenACWY control vaccination. These receptors all stem from an adult in good health.

This clone has just a few counts. The rearrangement joins TRBV27 to TRBJ2-2, with 9 bases identical to TRBD1. The CDR3 contains 16 residues. With 3 bases clipped from V and 5 bases from J, the junction kept 7 bases outside the gene matches. Germline CDR1 is MNHEY and CDR2 is SMNVEV (reference sequence). CDR3 coding DNA: TGTGCCAGCAGTTTCTCGGGACAGGGTGGGACCGGGGAGCTGTTTTTT. It is translated as CASSFSGQGGTGELFF.

This rearrangement joins TRBV27 to TRBJ2-5; tentatively, D is TRBD1 (8 bases). The CDR3 consists of 14 residues. Between the trimmed V and J ends, which lost 6 bases and 5 bases, there was a span of 16 bases. Per the germline V gene, CDR1 is MNHEY and CDR2 is SMNVEV (reference sequence). The CDR3 reads CASRRHRGGETQYF. The CDR3 nucleotides read TGTGCCAGCAGACGGCACAGGGGGGGGGAGACCCAGTACTTC.

The chain carries TRBV5-1 and TRBJ2-1; tentatively, D is TRBD2 (6 bases). Germline loops: CDR1 SGHRS, CDR2 YFSETQ. The V gene lost 1 base and the J gene lost 2 bases, with 10 bases spanning the gap. This CDR3 comprises 15 residues. The CDR3 DNA is TGCGCCAGCAGCTTGACCCTAGCGCCCTACAATGAGCAGTTCTTC. Its translation: CASSLTLAPYNEQFF.

This chain joins TRBV5-1 and TRBJ1-4; TRBD1 matches 7 bases. The CDR3 runs to 13 residues. The germline gives CDR1 SGHRS, CDR2 YFSETQ. Trimming took 4 bases from V and 7 from J; bases not matched to a gene: 4. The CDR3 DNA follows: TGCGCCAGCAGCAAAAACAGGGGTGAAAAACTGTTTTTT. It translates to CASSKNRGEKLFF.

This clone appeared once. The rearrangement joins TRBV13 to TRBJ1-3; 7 nucleotides match TRBD1. Germline V gives CDR1 PRHDT, CDR2 FYEKMQ (reference sequence). The J segment lost 0 bases and the V segment lost 5 bases, leaving 10 bases of the junction unmatched. CDR3 size: 17 residues. The CDR3: CASSPPAQGVSGNTIYF. DNA for the CDR3: TGTGCCAGCAGCCCGCCGGCGCAGGGGGTCTCTGGAAACACCATATATTTT.

The genes are TRBV9 and TRBJ1-2; unclear D gene. The V gene's germline CDR1 is SGDLS and CDR2 YYNGEE. There are 14 residues in the CDR3. V lost 3 bases, J lost 6 bases, and 15 bases lay in between. CDR3 nucleotides: TGTGCCAGCAGCGGCCCATCCGGAAGAGATGGCTACACCTTC. Translation gives CASSGPSGRDGYTF.

This clone has only a few counts. The chain uses TRBV3-1 (or the pseudogene TRBV3-2) and TRBJ1-3; D remains unclear. The CDR3 runs to 14 residues. Germline V CDR1 and CDR2: LGHDT, YNNKEL (reference sequence). The ends were cut back, 4 bases at V and 0 bases at J, with 7 bases in the middle. CDR3 amino acids: CASSPGASGNTIYF. CDR3 in DNA: TGTGCCAGCAGCCCAGGAGCCTCTGGAAACACCATATATTTT.

V and J are TRBV5-1 and TRBJ2-7; the match to TRBD1 covers 8 bases. The CDR3 runs 15 residues. CDR1 is SGHRS and CDR2 is YFSETQ in the germline V gene. Trimming removed 4 bases from V and 2 bases from J; junction bases left unmatched: 8. The CDR3 DNA follows: TGCGCCAGCAGCATGGGACAGGCCCCCACCTACGAGCAGTACTTC. Amino acid sequence: CASSMGQAPTYEQYF.

The J gene is TRBJ2-1, the V gene TRBV5-1; TRBD2 matches 7 bases. With V trimmed by 1 base and J by 5 bases, 6 bases remained unmatched. Germline CDR1 and CDR2: SGHRS and YFSETQ. The CDR3 spans 15 residues. CDR3 protein: CASSLQTSDNNEQFF. The CDR3 DNA reads as TGCGCCAGCAGCTTGCAAACTAGCGATAACAATGAGCAGTTCTTC.

This chain connects TRBV6-5 to TRBJ1-2; perhaps TRBD1 as D (6 bases). The CDR3 has 15 amino acids. Trimming removed 8 bases from V and 2 bases from J, with 18 bases in between. The V gene's germline CDR1 is MNHEY and CDR2 SVGAGI. CDR3 in DNA: TGTGCCAGCCAGGACCGCCAGGGGCTCAACTATGGCTACACCTTC. This codes for CASQDRQGLNYGYTF.

V gene TRBV6-5 combines with J gene TRBJ2-4; perhaps TRBD1 as D (6 bases). The CDR3 length is 16 residues. Trimming left V 0 bases short and J 2 bases short, with 11 bases between. Looked up from germline, CDR1 is MNHEY and CDR2 is SVGAGI. The CDR3 loop is CASSYSIQGSKNIQYF. Here the CDR3 DNA reads TGTGCCAGCAGTTACTCGATACAGGGCTCCAAAAACATTCAGTACTTC.

The V call is TRBV7-3, the J call TRBJ2-2, with TRBD2 identical over 11 bases. CDR1 is SGHTA, CDR2 FQGTGA, per germline. The trim removed 4 bases at V and 4 bases at J, leaving 8 bases unmatched. CDR3 length: 17 residues. The CDR3 reads CASSSRSSGRPTGELFF. The CDR3 DNA reads as TGTGCCAGCAGCTCCCGTTCTAGCGGGAGGCCCACCGGGGAGCTGTTTTTT.

The CDR3 reads CASSFWREDRETQYF. The CDR3 region has the DNA TGTGCCAGCAGCTTTTGGCGGGAGGATAGGGAGACCCAGTACTTC. This chain joins TRBV5-4 and TRBJ2-5; 8 bases map to TRBD2. The CDR3 spans 15 residues. V shed 2 bases and J 5 bases; nucleotides not matched to a gene: 8. Germline lookup yields CDR1 SGHNT and CDR2 YYREEE (reference sequence). Together with reference TRBV5-4 and TRBJ2-5, the CDR3 gives the full variable domain: ETGVTQSPTHLIKTRGQQVTLRCSSQSGHNTVSWYQQALGQGPQFIFQYYREEENGRGNFPPRFSGLQFPNYSSELNVNALELDDSALYLCASSFWREDRETQYFGPGTRLLVL.

This sequence joins TRBV5-1 and TRBJ1-2; D is possibly TRBD1 (6 bases). V lost 3 bases and J 1 base, leaving 7 bases between the germline ends. The germline gives CDR1 SGHRS, CDR2 YFSETQ. The CDR3 length is 13 residues. The CDR3 DNA follows: TGCGCCAGCAGCTCCAGGGGTAACTATGGCTACACCTTC. It specifies CASSSRGNYGYTF.

This chain uses TRBV5-6 with TRBJ1-6; 7 bases agree with TRBD1. Germline loops: CDR1 SGHDT, CDR2 YYEEEE. The CDR3 runs 16 residues. Germline trimming cut 1 base from V and 5 bases from J; bases unmatched to any gene: 6. The CDR3 here is CASSLQGGLDNSPLHF. DNA for the CDR3: TGTGCCAGCAGCTTGCAGGGGGGTCTCGATAATTCACCCCTCCACTTT. The full variable domain, completed using reference TRBV5-6 and TRBJ1-6, is DAGVTQSPTHLIKTRGQQVTLRCSPKSGHDTVSWYQQALGQGPQFIFQYYEEEERQRGNFPDRFSGHQFPNYSSELNVNALLLGDSALYLCASSLQGGLDNSPLHFGNGTRLTVT.

This CDR3 reads CASSLLLRVGTGELFF. Here the CDR3 DNA reads TGTGCCAGCAGCCTACTACTCCGGGTGGGCACCGGGGAGCTGTTTTTT. This sequence joins TRBV7-2 and TRBJ2-2; unclear D gene. The CDR3 totals 16 residues. Per the germline V gene, CDR1 is SGHTA and CDR2 is FQGNSA. The germline V and J ends were trimmed by 5 bases and 4 bases, with 17 bases remaining between them.

J is TRBJ1-1 and V is TRBV18; D is possibly TRBD1 (5 bases). Germline values: CDR1 KGHSH, CDR2 LQKENI. V gave up 2 bases and J gave up 4 bases, with 20 bases separating them. The CDR3 is 17 amino acids. The CDR3 loop reads CASSPSTPGPVGTEAFF. CDR3 in DNA: TGTGCCAGCTCACCATCTACTCCGGGACCAGTGGGCACTGAAGCTTTCTTT.

CDR3: CATSDSAANYGYTF. For the CDR3, the DNA is TGTGCCACCAGTGATTCGGCAGCTAACTATGGCTACACCTTC. The chain uses TRBV24-1 and TRBJ1-2; D is ambiguous. CDR1 and CDR2 (germline): KGHDR, SFDVKD. The CDR3 is made up of 14 amino acids. The ends were cut back, 2 bases at V and 0 bases at J, with 6 bases in the middle.

The chain carries TRBV27 and TRBJ1-1, with 12 bases fitting TRBD1. The ends lost 5 bases at V and 4 bases at J; junction bases unmatched: 14. CDR1 MNHEY and CDR2 SMNVEV come from the germline V gene (reference sequence). The CDR3 spans 18 residues. CDR3 in DNA: TGTGCCAGCAGTCGGGCCGGGACAGGGGGCGCAAGGGGCACTGAAGCTTTCTTT. Amino acid sequence: CASSRAGTGGARGTEAFF.

The V gene is TRBV6-2 or TRBV6-3, the J gene TRBJ2-7, with 9 bases lining up with TRBD1. CDR1 MNHEY and CDR2 SVGEGT come from the germline V gene. The CDR3 is 14 amino acids. After removal of 1 base from V and 4 bases from J, the junction contained 2 bases not matched to a gene. The CDR3 region is CASSYYRGPYEQYF. The CDR3 DNA follows: TGTGCCAGCAGTTACTACAGGGGGCCTTACGAGCAGTACTTC.

The J gene is TRBJ2-2, the V gene TRBV5-6; no firm D call. V shed 2 bases and J shed 4 bases, with 15 bases lying between them. Germline CDR1 and CDR2: SGHDT and YYEEEE. There are 16 residues in the CDR3. This CDR3 reads CASSLEDGSSTGELFF. The CDR3 DNA reads TGTGCCAGCAGCTTAGAGGACGGATCGAGCACCGGGGAGCTGTTTTTT.

The chain joins TRBV10-3 to TRBJ1-3; D is unclear. The CDR3 sequence is 16 residues long. Trimming removed 5 bases from V and 0 bases from J, with 14 bases in between. CDR1 is ENHRY and CDR2 is SYGVKD in the germline V gene. The CDR3 DNA follows: TGTGCCATCAGTCGCTCCGAGAGTAGCTCTGGAAACACCATATATTTT. This translates into CAISRSESSSGNTIYF.

CDR3 nucleotide sequence: TGTGCCAGCAGCTCTGGATACACCTCTGGAAACACCATATATTTT. Translating gives CASSSGYTSGNTIYF. The genes are TRBV7-8 and TRBJ1-3; D is ambiguous. The germline CDR1 and CDR2 sequences are SGHVS and FQNEAQ. This CDR3 is built from 15 residues. V was clipped by 4 bases and J by 0 bases, with 10 bases between them. Full variable domain (rest looked up from reference TRBV7-8 and TRBJ1-3): GAGVSQSPRYKVAKRGQDVALRCDPISGHVSLFWYQQALGQGPEFLTYFQNEAQLDKSGLPSDRFFAERPEGSVSTLKIQRTQQEDSAVYLCASSSGYTSGNTIYFGEGSWLTVV.

This clone was detected only a few times. This chain connects TRBV6-5 to TRBJ1-1; 8 bases line up with TRBD1. Germline CDR1 is MNHEY and CDR2 is SVGAGI. V shed 2 bases, J shed 3 bases, and the junction held 2 bases outside the gene matches. CDR3 length equals 14 residues. The CDR3 DNA is TGTGCCAGCAGTTACATGACAGGGGACACTGAAGCTTTCTTT. Its translation: CASSYMTGDTEAFF.